The source of this TCR beta chain is a study of graft-versus-host responses after intestinal transplantation. CFSE-labeled responder cells (approximately 200,000) were plated with approximately 200,000 irradiated, violet-dye-labeled stimulator cells. Assay used: immunoSEQ multiplex PCR; TCRdb lists only in-frame clones, some missing. The data contain about 8,000 clones, approximately 31% of them singletons. This CDR3 has 13 amino acids. Trimming took off 3 bases at V and 6 bases at J, with 12 bases between the two ends. Germline CDR1 SQVTM, CDR2 ANQGSEA. The starting material was alloreactive CD8+ T cells from a mixed lymphocyte reaction culture, obtained before intestinal transplant. Subset of the sample: CFSE-low proliferating T cells sorted from approximately 6-day pre-transplant mixed lymphocyte reaction (GvH or HvG direction). This chain joins TRBV29-1 and TRBJ2-1, with D perhaps matching TRBD2 (5 bases). The TCR comes from a human patient who received an intestinal transplant. The CDR3 DNA reads TGCAGCGTTGATGCGGGTCGGATCAATGAGCAGTTCTTC. Encoded protein: CSVDAGRINEQFF.